This TCR beta chain derives from a study of shared clonotypes between healthy human individuals. The naive CD8 subset, CD45RO-negative cells positively selected for CCR7, excluded terminally differentiated effector memory CD45RA+ cells. Findings and limits, study-wide: All-four-donor shared clonotypes had higher generation probabilities than non-shared clonotypes did. Researchers sampled only blood; tissue repertoires likely differ.

Sequencing used immunoSEQ multiplex PCR; TCRdb keeps in-frame clones, though not all of them. The sample contains 2 million to 2.5 million clones, under 95% of which appear only once. Worth noting for this clone: Antigen specificity is unknown.

The source of this sequence is a young man in good health. Some clones in this sample may be carry-over from other donors' samples. The sample consisted of naive CD8+ T cells from PBMCs.

The CDR3 DNA is TGTGCCAGCACAGGGGTCTTGGGCGGGTCCTACGAGCAGTACTTC. It specifies CASTGVLGGSYEQYF. The chain employs TRBV28 and TRBJ2-7; a weak D match, TRBD1 (6 bases). The CDR3 length is 15 residues. V lost 7 bases and J 1 base, leaving 17 bases between the germline ends. The germline V gene encodes CDR1 MDHEN and CDR2 SYDVKM.